Listed below are T cell receptor beta chains from one sample, sequenced in a study of T cell changes during pregnancy in multiple sclerosis. Using immunoSEQ multiplex PCR, the repertoire was profiled, and TCRdb retains in-frame clones only, with some absent. The table lists tens of thousands of clones, around 86% of them singletons. This sample comprised CD8+ T cells from peripheral blood mononuclear cells, obtained in the first trimester of pregnancy. These receptors were obtained from a female donor in good health, enrolled as a control in a pregnancy study. The CDR3 runs from the conserved cysteine through the conserved F or W. Fields, in order: V gene, J gene, clone size, CDR3 protein. Clone size, where shown, is once, few, many, or a class for clones that have expanded.

V: TRBV19; J: TRBJ2-7; size: .; CDR3: CASSIGGKYEQYF
V: TRBV4-3; J: TRBJ2-5; size: .; CDR3: CASSQTGVGETQYF
V: TRBV9; J: TRBJ2-1; size: .; CDR3: CASSVGTSGGRYNEQFF
V: TRBV27; J: TRBJ2-7; size: .; CDR3: CASSPGEPADEQYF
V: TRBV6-6; J: TRBJ2-7; size: .; CDR3: CASSRTGGIDEQYF
V: TRBV9; J: TRBJ1-1; size: .; CDR3: CASSVSGTGNEAFF
V: TRBV27; J: TRBJ2-3; size: .; CDR3: CASSHRTSGTDTQYF
V: TRBV4-3; J: TRBJ2-3; size: few; CDR3: CASSPTSVGDTQYF
V: TRBV7-6; J: TRBJ1-1; size: .; CDR3: CASSSGEAEAFF
V: TRBV7-9; J: TRBJ1-2; size: .; CDR3: CASSPGTGVGDGYTF
V: TRBV4-1; J: TRBJ2-3; size: .; CDR3: CASSPLGGYTDTQYF
V: TRBV4-3; J: TRBJ2-1; size: once; CDR3: CASSLMREDWQFF
V: TRBV9; J: TRBJ1-2; size: .; CDR3: CASSVRDREEVGGYTF
V: TRBV19; J: TRBJ1-1; size: .; CDR3: CASSASGLGEAFF
V: TRBV7-9; J: TRBJ1-5; size: .; CDR3: CASSPDRSADQPQHF
V: TRBV9; J: TRBJ2-3; size: .; CDR3: CASGVATDTQYF
V: TRBV19; J: TRBJ1-2; size: medium-sized; CDR3: CASSLRDRTNYGYTF
V: TRBV7-5; J: TRBJ1-1; size: .; CDR3: CARSSPEVVRDTNTEAFF
V: TRBV15; J: TRBJ2-3; size: .; CDR3: CATSRFPGDTSTDTQYF
V: TRBV7-6; J: TRBJ2-1; size: .; CDR3: CASSGGTASYNEQFF
V: TRBV7-8; J: TRBJ1-2; size: .; CDR3: CASSLKTGADHGYTF
V: TRBV27; J: TRBJ1-2; size: medium-sized; CDR3: CASSLSTVPGDKGYTF
V: TRBV15; J: TRBJ1-3; size: .; CDR3: CATRKQGPGNTIYF
V: TRBV14; J: TRBJ1-6; size: .; CDR3: CASSPSRRRDNSPLHF
V: TRBV9; J: TRBJ2-2; size: .; CDR3: CASSVNRDRPNGGTGELFF
V: TRBV9; J: TRBJ1-1; size: .; CDR3: CASSVGQGRNTEAFF
V: TRBV6-5; J: TRBJ1-5; size: .; CDR3: CASSYSWTENQPQHF
V: TRBV28; J: TRBJ2-1; size: .; CDR3: CASSLGSGGSPYNEQFF
V: TRBV29-1; J: TRBJ1-1; size: .; CDR3: CSVVGISAISGTEAFF
V: TRBV4-3; J: TRBJ1-6; size: .; CDR3: CASSQERNKQGSPLHF
V: TRBV7-9; J: TRBJ1-1; size: once; CDR3: CASSLGQGASEAFF
V: TRBV27; J: TRBJ2-7; size: .; CDR3: CATAGLAGTSFYEQCF
V: TRBV21-1; J: TRBJ1-2; size: .; CDR3: CASSPYRGFDYGYTF
V: TRBV4-3; J: TRBJ2-5; size: .; CDR3: CASSQGLRLAAYQETQYF
V: TRBV5-6; J: TRBJ2-2; size: .; CDR3: CASRGGIDTGELFF
V: TRBV7-9; J: TRBJ2-5; size: .; CDR3: CASSVDGETQYF
V: TRBV6-6; J: TRBJ2-2; size: .; CDR3: CASSHRAGELFF
V: TRBV2; J: TRBJ1-5; size: once; CDR3: CASSEGQGNQPQHF
V: TRBV7-9; J: TRBJ2-7; size: .; CDR3: CASSDTGGGYEQYF
V: TRBV7-3; J: TRBJ2-3; size: once; CDR3: CASGTEGSTDTQYF
V: TRBV7-3; J: TRBJ2-5; size: .; CDR3: CASSQGGAETQYF
V: TRBV7-6; J: TRBJ1-6; size: .; CDR3: CASSLISGSDSPLHF
V: TRBV27; J: TRBJ2-1; size: .; CDR3: CASSQTGGAYNEQFF
V: TRBV29-1; J: TRBJ2-5; size: .; CDR3: CSVEDSASGTGGRETQYF
V: TRBV14; J: TRBJ1-1; size: .; CDR3: CASSQVEGWNTEAFF
V: TRBV9; J: TRBJ2-2; size: .; CDR3: CASSAPPGLLTGELFF
V: TRBV7-9; J: TRBJ1-1; size: once; CDR3: CASSLGTGRMNTEAFF
V: TRBV2; J: TRBJ1-5; size: .; CDR3: CASSESGLSNQPQHF
V: TRBV4-1; J: TRBJ2-1; size: .; CDR3: CASSQAGTGAANEQFF
V: TRBV19; J: TRBJ2-1; size: .; CDR3: CASTDMGSYNEQFF
V: TRBV7-3; J: TRBJ1-1; size: once; CDR3: CASSTREAGETEAFF
V: TRBV11-1; J: TRBJ1-1; size: .; CDR3: CASSQIDRDEAFF
V: TRBV5-4; J: TRBJ2-7; size: .; CDR3: CASSSRTGGNYEQYF
V: TRBV7-2; J: TRBJ1-2; size: .; CDR3: CASSSDNNYGYTF
V: TRBV7-9; J: TRBJ2-7; size: .; CDR3: CASSLAQANEQYF
V: TRBV6-1; J: TRBJ1-2; size: few; CDR3: CASSEGAGGYGYTF
V: TRBV4-3; J: TRBJ2-3; size: .; CDR3: CASSSLEFNTQYF
V: TRBV19; J: TRBJ2-1; size: .; CDR3: CASSTARWDEQFF
V: TRBV9; J: TRBJ2-3; size: .; CDR3: CASSVEGARTDTQYF